The clone carrying this TCR beta chain was observed a few times. The data stem from a study of blood T cell repertoires in COVID-19. Generated by immunoSEQ multiplex PCR, the TCRdb table keeps only in-frame clones and is missing some. This table has 380,000 or so clones, around 87% appearing once. Looked up from germline, CDR1 is SGHRS and CDR2 is YFSETQ. J gave up 2 bases and V 5 bases, and 3 bases lay outside the gene matches. CDR3 length equals 14 residues. The chain is built from TRBV5-1 and TRBJ2-3, with 9 bases aligning to TRBD2. The receptor comes from a man aged 30-40 years who had recovered from COVID-19. The sample taken for sequencing was PBMCs or T cells enriched from blood (not recorded which). For the CDR3, the DNA is TGCGCCAGCAGGTCTAGCGGGGCCACAGATACGCAGTATTTT. Residues: CASRSSGATDTQYF.